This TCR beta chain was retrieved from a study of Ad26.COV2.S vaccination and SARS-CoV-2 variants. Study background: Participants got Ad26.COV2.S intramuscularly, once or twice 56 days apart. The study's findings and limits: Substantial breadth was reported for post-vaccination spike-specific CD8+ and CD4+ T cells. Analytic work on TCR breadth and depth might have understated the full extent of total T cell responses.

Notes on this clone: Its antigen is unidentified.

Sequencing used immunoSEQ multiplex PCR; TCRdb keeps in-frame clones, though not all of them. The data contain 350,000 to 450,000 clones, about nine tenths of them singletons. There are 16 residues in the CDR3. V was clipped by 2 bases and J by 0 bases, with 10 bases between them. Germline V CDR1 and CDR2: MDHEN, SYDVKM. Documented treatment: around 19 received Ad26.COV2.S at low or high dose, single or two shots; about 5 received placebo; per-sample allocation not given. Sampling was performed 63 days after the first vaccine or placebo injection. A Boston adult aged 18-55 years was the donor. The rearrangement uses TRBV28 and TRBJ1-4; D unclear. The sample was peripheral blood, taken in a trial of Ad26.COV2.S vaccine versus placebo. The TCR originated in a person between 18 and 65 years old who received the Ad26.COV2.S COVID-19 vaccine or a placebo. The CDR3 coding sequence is TGTGCCAGCAGTTTAGCCCCTCGGGCAACTAATGAAAAACTGTTTTTT. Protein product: CASSLAPRATNEKLFF.